The clone carrying this T cell receptor beta chain was counted at least ten times. The data were obtained in a study of breast tumors, draining lymph nodes, adjacent tissues. Axillary draining lymph nodes of breast cancer patients supplied the node samples. From the multiplex PCR reads, TCRdb called clonotypes with MiXCR, one entry per CDR3 protein. This sample has 200,000 to 250,000 distinct CDR3 sequences, with 30% to 35% found just once. J lost 5 bases, V lost 0 bases, and 4 bases had no gene match. CDR1 and CDR2 (germline): MGHRA, YSYEKL. The CDR3 is 15 residues long. This clonotype was obtained from a female donor with breast cancer. Some clones in this sample may be carry-over from other donors' samples. V usage is TRBV4-1 and J usage is TRBJ1-5; 7 bases are shared with TRBD1. The material sequenced was axillary lymph node tissue. CDR3 sequence reads: CASSQDTQGDQPQHF. The CDR3 region has the DNA TGCGCCAGCAGCCAAGATACTCAGGGGGATCAGCCCCAGCATTTT.